Sequencing of this T cell receptor (beta chain) was carried out in a study of cytomegalovirus exposure and HLA in healthy donors. Remarks on this clone: What it binds is not known.

Broader study findings: In a later analysis, productive TCRs from donors in an Asian-associated ancestry cluster reportedly carried fewer N-insertions than the cohort mean. A later analysis associated 16,951 TCR beta sequences with HLA alleles at a 0.05 false discovery rate. Later analysis associated a missense DCLRE1C variant with TCR beta V- and J-gene trimming.

Primers: 60 Vbeta forward and 13 Jbeta reverse. TCRdb's copy holds only in-frame clones and misses some; the assay was immunoSEQ multiplex PCR. Among about 160,000 clones listed, roughly 80% were seen once. CDR3 length equals 18 residues. Germline assignment: CDR1 LGHNA and CDR2 YNFKEQ. The sample consisted of PBMCs. The chain joins TRBV4-2 to TRBJ2-5; 13 nucleotides line up with TRBD2. The J call is in doubt because the DNA end fits TRBJ2-7 better. The receptor's source is a man aged 18 to 30 in good health and CMV-seropositive. The CDR3 region has the DNA TGTGCCAGCAGCCAGTTTGGACTAGCGGGGGAGTTTGGACACGAGCAGTACTTC. Translating it yields CASSQFGLAGEFGHEQYF.